What follows are 5 T cell receptor beta chains derived from one specimen sequenced in a study of Graves' ophthalmopathy and Graves' hyperthyroidism. As the template, RNA transcripts were used to amplify TCR beta CDR3 regions. Following a first-round RT-PCR that used HTBI primers, a second-round multiplex PCR was carried out. TCRdb independently ran MiXCR on the multiplex PCR reads; one entry per CDR3 protein. This table holds over 650,000 distinct CDR3 sequences, over 40% found once. What was sequenced was peripheral blood. The receptors stem from an adult man with Graves' ophthalmopathy.

This clonotype was found many times. The chain has TRBV6-1 and TRBJ1-2, with 7 bases lining up with TRBD1. The CDR3 is 15 residues long. Germline CDR1 reads MNHNS; CDR2 reads SASEGT. J lost 7 bases, V lost 5 bases, and 13 bases had no gene match. The CDR3 DNA reads as TGTGCCAGCAGTCTCCGGGACAGTTCTCTTGTTGGCTACACCTTC. This gives the protein CASSLRDSSLVGYTF.

At least ten counts were recorded for this clonotype. This chain links TRBV15 with TRBJ2-7, with 10 bases fitting TRBD1. With 2 bases clipped from V and 0 bases from J, the junction kept 7 bases outside the gene matches. The CDR3 covers 17 residues. Germline values: CDR1 LNHNV, CDR2 YYDKDF (reference sequence). The CDR3 sequence: CATSRRRTGGTSYEQYF. As DNA, the CDR3 is TGTGCCACCAGCAGACGCAGGACAGGGGGAACCTCCTACGAGCAGTACTTC.

This clonotype has just a few counts. The V call is TRBV20-1, the J call TRBJ2-2; 11 nucleotides line up with TRBD2. CDR3 length: 17 amino acids. Germline V gene sequence: CDR1 DFQATT, CDR2 SNEGSKA (reference sequence). The V segment lost 5 bases and the J segment 5 bases; nucleotides outside the gene matches: 13. The CDR3 reads CSARPLAGGRGTGELFF. For the CDR3, the DNA is TGCAGTGCTCGACCCCTAGCGGGGGGCAGGGGAACCGGGGAGCTGTTTTTT.

A remark on this clonotype: At one boundary the junction diverges from the germline segment, which might be a read error. The gene calls are TRBV10-3 and TRBJ1-1; a possible D gene is TRBD1 (6 bases). CDR3 length: 14 amino acids. CDR1 is ENHRY and CDR2 is SYGVKD in the germline V gene. Here the CDR3 DNA reads TGTGCCAGCAGTTACTCCGGGGGGGCAGGGATAGCTTTCTTT. Amino acids: CASSYSGGAGIAFF.

This clonotype was observed a few times. This chain uses TRBV27 with TRBJ2-7; 8 positions match TRBD1. Germline trimming cut 4 bases from V and 3 bases from J; bases unmatched to any gene: 5. This CDR3 spans 14 amino acids. Germline lookup yields CDR1 MNHEY and CDR2 SMNVEV (reference sequence). CDR3 sequence: CASSYIGQGYEQYF. In DNA, the CDR3 is TGTGCCAGCAGTTACATTGGACAGGGCTACGAGCAGTACTTC.